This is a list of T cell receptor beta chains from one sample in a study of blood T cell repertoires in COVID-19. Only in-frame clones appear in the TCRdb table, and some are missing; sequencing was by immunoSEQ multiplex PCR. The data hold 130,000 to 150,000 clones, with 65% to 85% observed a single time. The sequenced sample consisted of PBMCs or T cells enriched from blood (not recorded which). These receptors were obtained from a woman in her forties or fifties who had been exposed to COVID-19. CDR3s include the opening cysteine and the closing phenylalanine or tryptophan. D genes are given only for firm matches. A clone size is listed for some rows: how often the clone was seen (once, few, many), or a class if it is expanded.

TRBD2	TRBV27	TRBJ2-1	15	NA	TGTGCCAGCAGACCGGGACTAGCGCAACCCTTGGAGCAGTTCTTC	CASRPGLAQPLEQFF
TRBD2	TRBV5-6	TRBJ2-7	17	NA	TGTGCCAGCAGCTTGACGGCACTTCCGGGGGGGGCCTACGAGCAGTACTTC	CASSLTALPGGAYEQYF
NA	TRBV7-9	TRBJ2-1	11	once	TGTGCCAGCAGCTTTTCGGGTGAGCAGTTCTTC	CASSFSGEQFF
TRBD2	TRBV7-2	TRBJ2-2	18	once	TGTGCCAGCAGCTTAACGCCTCTAGCGGGCGCTAACACCGGGGAGCTGTTTTTT	CASSLTPLAGANTGELFF
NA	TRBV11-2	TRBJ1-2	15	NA	TGTGCCAGCAGCGGGGGGGCAGGGGCGGCCTATGGCTACACCTTC	CASSGGAGAAYGYTF
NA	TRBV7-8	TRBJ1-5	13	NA	TGTGCCAGCAGCCTGGCCCCTTATCAGCCCCAGCATTTT	CASSLAPYQPQHF
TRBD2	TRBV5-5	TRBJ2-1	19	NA	TGTGCCAGCAGCTTCCAACCGGGACTAGCGGTGAGCTCCTACAATGAGCAGTTCTTC	CASSFQPGLAVSSYNEQFF
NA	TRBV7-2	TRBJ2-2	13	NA	TGTGCCAGCAGCTTAGTAAGGAGCGGGGAGCTGTTTTTT	CASSLVRSGELFF
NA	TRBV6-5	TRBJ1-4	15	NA	TGTGCCAGCAGTTACGGTTCAGGAGGTAATGAAAAACTGTTTTTT	CASSYGSGGNEKLFF
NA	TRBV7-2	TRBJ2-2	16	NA	TGTGCCAGCAGCTTAGAGGCAGGGCTACAAACCGGGGAGCTGTTTTTT	CASSLEAGLQTGELFF
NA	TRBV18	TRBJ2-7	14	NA	TGTGCCAGCTCACCGCAGCAACAGGACTACGAGCAGTACTTC	CASSPQQQDYEQYF
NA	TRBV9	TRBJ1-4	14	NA	TGTGCCAGCAGCGCCGGACAGCCTAATGAAAAACTGTTTTTT	CASSAGQPNEKLFF
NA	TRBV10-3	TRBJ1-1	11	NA	TGTGCCATCAAGGCGGCCCAAGAAGCTTTCTTT	CAIKAAQEAFF
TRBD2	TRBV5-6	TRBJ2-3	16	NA	TGTGCCAGCACCCCGTGGGGTAGCGGGAGGGCAGATACGCAGTATTTT	CASTPWGSGRADTQYF
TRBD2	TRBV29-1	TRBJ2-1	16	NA	TGCAGCGTCCAATTCATGACTAGCGTCACCTACAATGAGCAGTTCTTC	CSVQFMTSVTYNEQFF
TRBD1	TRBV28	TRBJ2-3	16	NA	TGTGCCAGCAGTACCCACAGGGGGGTTAAAGCAGATACGCAGTATTTT	CASSTHRGVKADTQYF
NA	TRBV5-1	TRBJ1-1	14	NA	TGCGCCAGCAGACCCGTAGCCGTGAACACTGAAGCTTTCTTT	CASRPVAVNTEAFF
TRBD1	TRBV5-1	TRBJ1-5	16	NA	TGCGCCAGCAGCTTGGGGGACAGGGCACCGAATCAGCCCCAGCATTTT	CASSLGDRAPNQPQHF
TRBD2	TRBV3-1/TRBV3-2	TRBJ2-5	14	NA	TGTGCCAGCAGCGGCCCTAGCGGGCAAGAGACCCAGTACTTC	CASSGPSGQETQYF
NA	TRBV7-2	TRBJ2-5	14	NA	TGTGCCAGCAGCTTAGTTTGGGGGCGCGAGACCCAGTACTTC	CASSLVWGRETQYF
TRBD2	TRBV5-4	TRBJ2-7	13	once	TGTGCCAGCGGTGTACTAGCGGAAAACGAGCAGTACTTC	CASGVLAENEQYF
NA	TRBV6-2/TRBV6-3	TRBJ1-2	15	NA	TGTGCCAGCAGTTCTCAGGGTAAAGTATGGATTCGCTACACCTTC	CASSSQGKVWIRYTF
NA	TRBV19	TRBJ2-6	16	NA	TGTGCCAGTAGCGTAACAGGGATCTCTGGGGCCAACGTCCTGACTTTC	CASSVTGISGANVLTF
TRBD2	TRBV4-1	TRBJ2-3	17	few	TGCGCCAGCAGCCAAGAATTTACTAGCGGCCGCACAGATACGCAGTATTTT	CASSQEFTSGRTDTQYF
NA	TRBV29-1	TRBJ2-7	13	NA	TGCAGCGTTACGACACCGTCGTCCTACGAGCAGTACTTC	CSVTTPSSYEQYF
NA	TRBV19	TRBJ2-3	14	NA	TGTGCCAGTAGTATTGACGGGAGCACAGATACGCAGTATTTT	CASSIDGSTDTQYF
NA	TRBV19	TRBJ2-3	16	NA	TGTGCCAGTAGTATAGGTGGCAAGGGGGGCACAGATACGCAGTATTTT	CASSIGGKGGTDTQYF
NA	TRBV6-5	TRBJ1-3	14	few	TGTGCCAGCAGTCCCGGCGGGGAACGAAACACCATATATTTT	CASSPGGERNTIYF